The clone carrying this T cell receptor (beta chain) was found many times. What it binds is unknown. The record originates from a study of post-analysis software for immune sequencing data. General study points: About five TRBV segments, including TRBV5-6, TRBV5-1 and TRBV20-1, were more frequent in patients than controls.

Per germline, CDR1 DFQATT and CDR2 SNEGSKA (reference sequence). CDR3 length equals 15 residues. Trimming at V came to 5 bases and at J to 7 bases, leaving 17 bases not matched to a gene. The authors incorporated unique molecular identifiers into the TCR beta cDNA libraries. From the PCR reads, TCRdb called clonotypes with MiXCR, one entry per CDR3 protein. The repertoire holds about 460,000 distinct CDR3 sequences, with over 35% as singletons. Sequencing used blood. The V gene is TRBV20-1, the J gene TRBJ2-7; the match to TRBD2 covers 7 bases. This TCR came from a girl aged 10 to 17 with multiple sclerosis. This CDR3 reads CSAPRQLATTGEQYF. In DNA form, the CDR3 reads TGCAGTGCTCCCCGACAACTAGCGACAACGGGGGAGCAGTACTTC.